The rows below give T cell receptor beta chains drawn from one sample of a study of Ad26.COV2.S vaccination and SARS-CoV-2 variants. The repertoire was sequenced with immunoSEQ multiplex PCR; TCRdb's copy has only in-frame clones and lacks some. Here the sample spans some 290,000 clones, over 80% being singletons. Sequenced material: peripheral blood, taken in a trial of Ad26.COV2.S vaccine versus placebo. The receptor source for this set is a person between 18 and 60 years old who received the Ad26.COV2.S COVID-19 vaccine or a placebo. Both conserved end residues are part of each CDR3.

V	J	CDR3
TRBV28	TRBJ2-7	CASSTSGGAYEQYF
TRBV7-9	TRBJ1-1	CASTIPGGRPEAFF
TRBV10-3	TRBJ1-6	CAIRGTGGGSPLHF
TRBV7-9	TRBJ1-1	CASSLEGDSKNTEAFF
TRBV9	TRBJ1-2	CASTKGATPSAGYTF
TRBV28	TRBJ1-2	CASSPFRGGSNYGYTF
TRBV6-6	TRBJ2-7	CASRRIYEQYF
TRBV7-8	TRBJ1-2	CASSRRGQGDYGYTF
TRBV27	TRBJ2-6	CASSFLTPSHSGANVLTF
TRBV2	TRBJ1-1	CVSAGQGNTEAFF
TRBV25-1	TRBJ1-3	CASSDSRGYSGNTIYF
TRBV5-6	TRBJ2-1	CASSFSSRLAGSNEQFF
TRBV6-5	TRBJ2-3	CASSPSAESTDTQYF
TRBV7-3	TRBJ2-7	CASSLSRWGPYEQYF
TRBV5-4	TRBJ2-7	CASSLTGSGEQYF
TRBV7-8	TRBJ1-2	CASSLGRATNYGYTF
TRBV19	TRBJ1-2	CASSIGRAVYGYTF
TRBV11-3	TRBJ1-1	CASSLEGGTEAFF
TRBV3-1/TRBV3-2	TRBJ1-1	CASSQALQGSSIAFF
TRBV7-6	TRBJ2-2	CASSLRQNTGELFF
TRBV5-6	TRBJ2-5	CASSYMGVTQETQYF
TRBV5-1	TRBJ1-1	CASSLVRGDTEAFF
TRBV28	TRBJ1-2	CASSFGFGRLANYGYTF
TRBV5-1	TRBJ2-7	CASSLEHRYEQYF
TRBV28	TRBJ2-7	CASSLYGTAPYEQYF
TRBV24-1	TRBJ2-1	CATSEGQGLSFNNEQFF
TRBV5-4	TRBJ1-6	CASSLRGQGGLAPLHF
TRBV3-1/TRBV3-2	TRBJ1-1	CASSQDRWGGQGTEAFF
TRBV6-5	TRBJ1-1	CASSRLIETEAFF
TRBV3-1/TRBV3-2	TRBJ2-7	CASSDPVQGTYEQYF
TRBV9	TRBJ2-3	CASSPHEGWGDTQYF
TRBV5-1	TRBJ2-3	CASSFAGVGTDTQYF
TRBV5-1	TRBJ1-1	CASSVQGAGTEAFF
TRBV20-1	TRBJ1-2	CSAPLTYGYTF
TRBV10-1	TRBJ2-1	CASSEQGREGLYNEQFF
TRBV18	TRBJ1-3	CASSPQGQGPGNTIYF
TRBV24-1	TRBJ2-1	CATQRAGQGYNEQFF
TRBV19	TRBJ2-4	CASSTRDSIGDIQYF
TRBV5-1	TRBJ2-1	CASTYRDSNNEQFF
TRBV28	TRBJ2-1	CASSLAQGQSSEQFF
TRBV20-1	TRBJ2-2	CSASWLGGTGELFF
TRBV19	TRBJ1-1	CASSTGVLTEAFF
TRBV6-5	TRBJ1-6	CASSYSRQSLNSPLHF
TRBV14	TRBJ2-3	CASSQRMGWDLRHTQYF
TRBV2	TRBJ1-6	CASSATGSSYNSPLHF
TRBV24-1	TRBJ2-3	CATSDWTGAVDTQYF
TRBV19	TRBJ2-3	CASSMSGLASTDTQYF
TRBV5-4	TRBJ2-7	CATTDGGRSYEQYF
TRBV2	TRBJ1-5	CASSEGTGVRGQPQHF
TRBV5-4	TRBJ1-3	CASSLPDRGDTIYF
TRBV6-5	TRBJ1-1	CASSGAMNTEAFF
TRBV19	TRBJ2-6	CASTRTGDSGANVLTF
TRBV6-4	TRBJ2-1	CASSDARQGWTYNEQFF
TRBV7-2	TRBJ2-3	CASSLGRGGYTDTQYF
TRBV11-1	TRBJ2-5	CASSLLAGKGQETQYF
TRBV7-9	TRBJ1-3	CASSLDDRVSGNTIYF
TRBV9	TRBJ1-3	CASSSREGAGNTIYF
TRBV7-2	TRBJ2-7	CASSFSRGGAYEQYF